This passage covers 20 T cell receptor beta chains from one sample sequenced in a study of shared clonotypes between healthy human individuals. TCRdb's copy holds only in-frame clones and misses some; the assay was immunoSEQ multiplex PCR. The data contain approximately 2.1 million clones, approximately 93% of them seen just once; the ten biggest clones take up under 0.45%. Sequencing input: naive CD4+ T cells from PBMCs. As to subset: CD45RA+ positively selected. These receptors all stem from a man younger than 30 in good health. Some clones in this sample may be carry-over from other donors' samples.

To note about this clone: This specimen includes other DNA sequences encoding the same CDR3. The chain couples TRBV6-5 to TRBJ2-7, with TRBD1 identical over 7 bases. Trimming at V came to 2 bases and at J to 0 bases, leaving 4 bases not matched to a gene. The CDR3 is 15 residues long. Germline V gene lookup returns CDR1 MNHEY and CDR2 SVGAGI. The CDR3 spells CASSYTGQSSYEQYF. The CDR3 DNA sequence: TGTGCCAGCAGTTACACGGGACAGAGCTCCTACGAGCAGTACTTC.

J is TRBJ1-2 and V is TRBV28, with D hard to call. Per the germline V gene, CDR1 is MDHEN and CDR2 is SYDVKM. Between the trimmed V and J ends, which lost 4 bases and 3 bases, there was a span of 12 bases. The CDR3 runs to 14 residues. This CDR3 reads CASSSGIWYYGYTF. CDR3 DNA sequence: TGTGCCAGCAGTTCCGGGATTTGGTACTATGGCTACACCTTC.

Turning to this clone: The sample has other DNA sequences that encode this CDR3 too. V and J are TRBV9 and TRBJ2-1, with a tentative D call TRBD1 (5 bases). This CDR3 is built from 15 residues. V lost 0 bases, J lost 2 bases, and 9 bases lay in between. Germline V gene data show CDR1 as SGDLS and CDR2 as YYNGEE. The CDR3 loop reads CASSVGGGPYNEQFF. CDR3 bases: TGTGCCAGCAGCGTAGGGGGCGGCCCCTACAATGAGCAGTTCTTC.

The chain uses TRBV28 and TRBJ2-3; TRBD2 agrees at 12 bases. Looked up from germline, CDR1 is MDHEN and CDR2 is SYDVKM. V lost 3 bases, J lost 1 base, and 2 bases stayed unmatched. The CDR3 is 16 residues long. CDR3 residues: CASSFSSGRGTDTQYF. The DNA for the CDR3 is TGTGCCAGCAGTTTCTCTAGCGGGAGGGGCACAGATACGCAGTATTTT.

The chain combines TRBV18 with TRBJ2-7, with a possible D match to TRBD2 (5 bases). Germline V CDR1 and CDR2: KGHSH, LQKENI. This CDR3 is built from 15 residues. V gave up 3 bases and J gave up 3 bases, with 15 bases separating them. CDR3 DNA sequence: TGTGCCAGCTCACCTTCCGGCGGGTCGCACTACGAGCAGTACTTC. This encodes CASSPSGGSHYEQYF.

The CDR3 region is CASSQVPPKGWDNEQFF. DNA of the CDR3: TGCGCCAGCAGCCAAGTCCCCCCTAAGGGTTGGGACAATGAGCAGTTCTTC. The chain uses TRBV4-1 and TRBJ2-1; D is unclear. Trimming removed 1 base at V and 5 bases at J, with 18 bases between. From germline, CDR1 is MGHRA and CDR2 YSYEKL. The CDR3 is 17 residues long.

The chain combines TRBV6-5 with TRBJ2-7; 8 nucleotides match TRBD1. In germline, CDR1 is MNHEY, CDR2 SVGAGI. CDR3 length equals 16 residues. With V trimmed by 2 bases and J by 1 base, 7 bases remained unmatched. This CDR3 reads CASSYLGQGKSYEQYF. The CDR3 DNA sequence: TGTGCCAGCAGTTACCTCGGACAGGGAAAATCCTACGAGCAGTACTTC.

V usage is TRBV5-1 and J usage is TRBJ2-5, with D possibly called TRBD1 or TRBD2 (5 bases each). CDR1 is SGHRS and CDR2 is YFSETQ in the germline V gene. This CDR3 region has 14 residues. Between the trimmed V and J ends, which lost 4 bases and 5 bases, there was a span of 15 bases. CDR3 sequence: CASSDGTPQETQYF. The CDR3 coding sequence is TGCGCCAGCAGCGACGGGACCCCACAGGAGACCCAGTACTTC.

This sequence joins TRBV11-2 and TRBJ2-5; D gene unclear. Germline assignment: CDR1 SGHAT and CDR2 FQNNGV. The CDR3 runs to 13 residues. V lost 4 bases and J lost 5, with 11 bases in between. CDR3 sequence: CASSSLTRETQYF. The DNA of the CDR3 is TGTGCCAGCAGCTCCTTGACCCGGGAGACCCAGTACTTC.

The CDR3 region is CASSTQGTGSYEQYF. Here the CDR3 DNA reads TGCGCCAGCAGCACGCAGGGGACAGGCTCCTACGAGCAGTACTTC. The J gene is TRBJ2-7, the V gene TRBV5-1; TRBD1 aligns across 8 bases. The CDR3 sequence is 15 residues long. The ends lost 4 bases at V and 0 bases at J; junction bases unmatched: 6. Germline assignment: CDR1 SGHRS and CDR2 YFSETQ.

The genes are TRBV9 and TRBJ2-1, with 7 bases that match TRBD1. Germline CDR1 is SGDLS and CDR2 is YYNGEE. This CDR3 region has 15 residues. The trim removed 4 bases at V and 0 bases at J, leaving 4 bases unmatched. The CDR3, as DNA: TGTGCCAGCAGCACCAGGGGGACCTCCTACAATGAGCAGTTCTTC. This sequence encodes CASSTRGTSYNEQFF.

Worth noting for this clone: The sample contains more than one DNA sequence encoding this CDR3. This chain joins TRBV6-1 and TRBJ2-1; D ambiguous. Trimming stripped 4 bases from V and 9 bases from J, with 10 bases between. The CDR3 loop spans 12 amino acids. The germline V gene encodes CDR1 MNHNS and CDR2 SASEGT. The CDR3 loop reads CASSVEVGEQFF. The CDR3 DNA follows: TGTGCCAGCAGTGTCGAGGTAGGTGAGCAGTTCTTC.

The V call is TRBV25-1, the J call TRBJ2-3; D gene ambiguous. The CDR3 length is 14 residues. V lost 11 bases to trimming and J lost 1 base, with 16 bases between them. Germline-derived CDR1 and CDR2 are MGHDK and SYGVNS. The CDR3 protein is CAGKIKTCTDTQYF. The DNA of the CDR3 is TGTGCCGGGAAAATCAAGACCTGCACAGATACGCAGTATTTT.

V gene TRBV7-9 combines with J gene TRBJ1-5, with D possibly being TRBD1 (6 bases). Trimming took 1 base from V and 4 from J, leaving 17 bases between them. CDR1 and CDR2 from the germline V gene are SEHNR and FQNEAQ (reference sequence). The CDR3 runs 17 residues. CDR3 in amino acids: CASSLGAGAGSNQPQHF. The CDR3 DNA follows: TGTGCCAGCAGCTTAGGCGCAGGGGCCGGTTCAAATCAGCCCCAGCATTTT.

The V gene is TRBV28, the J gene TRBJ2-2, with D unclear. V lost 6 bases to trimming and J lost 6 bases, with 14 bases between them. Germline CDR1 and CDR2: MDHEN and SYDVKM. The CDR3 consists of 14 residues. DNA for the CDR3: TGTGCCAGCAGCCCCGCCAATCCACCCGGGGAGCTGTTTTTT. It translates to CASSPANPPGELFF.

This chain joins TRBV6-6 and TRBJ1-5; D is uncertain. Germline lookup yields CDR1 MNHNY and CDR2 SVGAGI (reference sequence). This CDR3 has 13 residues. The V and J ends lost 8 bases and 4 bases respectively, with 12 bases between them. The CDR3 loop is CASSQGLNQPQHF. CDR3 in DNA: TGTGCCAGCTCCCAAGGGCTGAATCAGCCCCAGCATTTT.

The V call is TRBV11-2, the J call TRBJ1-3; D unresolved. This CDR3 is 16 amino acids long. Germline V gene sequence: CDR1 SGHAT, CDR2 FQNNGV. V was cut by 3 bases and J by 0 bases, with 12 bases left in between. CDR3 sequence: CASSFPPRSSGNTIYF. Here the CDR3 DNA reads TGTGCCAGCAGCTTCCCCCCTCGAAGCTCTGGAAACACCATATATTTT.

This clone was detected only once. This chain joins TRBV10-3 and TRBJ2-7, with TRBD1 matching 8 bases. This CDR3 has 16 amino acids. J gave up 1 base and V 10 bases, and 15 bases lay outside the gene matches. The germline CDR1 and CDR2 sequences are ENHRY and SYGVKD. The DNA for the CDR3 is TGTGCCACCGCGTCGGCCAACAGGGGGGCGTCCTACGAGCAGTACTTC. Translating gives CATASANRGASYEQYF.

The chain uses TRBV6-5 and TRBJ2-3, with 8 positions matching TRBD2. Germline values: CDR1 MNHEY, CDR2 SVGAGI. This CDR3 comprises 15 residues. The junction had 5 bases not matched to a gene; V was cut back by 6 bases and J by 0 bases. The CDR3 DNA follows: TGTGCCAGCAGCATAGCGGGAAAGAGCACAGATACGCAGTATTTT. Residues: CASSIAGKSTDTQYF.

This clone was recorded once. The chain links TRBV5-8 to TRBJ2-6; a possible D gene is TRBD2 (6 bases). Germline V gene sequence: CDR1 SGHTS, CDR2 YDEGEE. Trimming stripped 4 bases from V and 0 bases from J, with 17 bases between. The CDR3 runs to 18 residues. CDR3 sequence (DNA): TGTGCCAGCAGCGGGGAGGTCGGCGGTAGCTCTGGGGCCAACGTCCTGACTTTC. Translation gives CASSGEVGGSSGANVLTF.